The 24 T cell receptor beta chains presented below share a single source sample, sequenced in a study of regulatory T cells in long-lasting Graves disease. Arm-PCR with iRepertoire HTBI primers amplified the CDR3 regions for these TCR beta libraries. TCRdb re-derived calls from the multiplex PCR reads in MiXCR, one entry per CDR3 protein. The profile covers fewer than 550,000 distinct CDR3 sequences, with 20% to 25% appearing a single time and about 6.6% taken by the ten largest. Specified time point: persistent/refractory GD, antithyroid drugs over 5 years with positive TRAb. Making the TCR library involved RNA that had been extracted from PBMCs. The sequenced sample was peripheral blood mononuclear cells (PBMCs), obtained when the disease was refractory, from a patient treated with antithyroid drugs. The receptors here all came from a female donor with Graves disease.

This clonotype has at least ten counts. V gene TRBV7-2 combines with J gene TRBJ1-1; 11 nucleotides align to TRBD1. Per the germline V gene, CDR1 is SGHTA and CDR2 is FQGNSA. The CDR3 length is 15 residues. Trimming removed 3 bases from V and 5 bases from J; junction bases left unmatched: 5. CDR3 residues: CASSFRTGGVTEAFF. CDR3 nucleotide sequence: TGTGCCAGCAGCTTCCGGACAGGGGGCGTAACTGAAGCTTTCTTT.

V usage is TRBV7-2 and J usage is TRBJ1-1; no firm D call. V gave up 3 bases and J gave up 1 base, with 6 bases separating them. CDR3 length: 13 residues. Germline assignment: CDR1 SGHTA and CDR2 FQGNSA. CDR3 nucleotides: TGTGCCAGCAGCTTCTTCCAGAACACTGAAGCTTTCTTT. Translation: CASSFFQNTEAFF.

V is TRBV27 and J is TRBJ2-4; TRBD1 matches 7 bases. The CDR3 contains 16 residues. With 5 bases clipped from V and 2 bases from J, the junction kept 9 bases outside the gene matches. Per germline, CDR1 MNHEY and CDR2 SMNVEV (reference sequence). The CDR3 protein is CASSLNKQGPKNIQYF. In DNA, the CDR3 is TGTGCCAGCAGTCTTAACAAACAGGGGCCCAAAAACATTCAGTACTTC.

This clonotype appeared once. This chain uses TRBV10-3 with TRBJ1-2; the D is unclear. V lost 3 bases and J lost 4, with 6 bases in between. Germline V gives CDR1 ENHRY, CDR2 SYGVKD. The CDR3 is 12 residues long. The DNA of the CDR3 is TGTGCCATCAGTGAACAGTCCTATGGCTACACCTTC. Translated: CAISEQSYGYTF.

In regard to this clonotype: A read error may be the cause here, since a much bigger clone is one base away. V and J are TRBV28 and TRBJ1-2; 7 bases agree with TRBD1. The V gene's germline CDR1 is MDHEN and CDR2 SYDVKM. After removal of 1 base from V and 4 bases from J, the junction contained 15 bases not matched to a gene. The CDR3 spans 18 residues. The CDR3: CASSLFRGVGGGLYGYTF. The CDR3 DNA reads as TGTGCCAGCAGTTTATTCAGGGGGGTCGGTGGGGGCCTCTATGGCTACACCTTC.

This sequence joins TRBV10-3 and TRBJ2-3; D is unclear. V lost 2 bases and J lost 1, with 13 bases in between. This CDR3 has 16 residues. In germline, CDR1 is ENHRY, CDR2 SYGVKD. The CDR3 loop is CAISEAATMGTDTQYF. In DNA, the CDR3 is TGTGCCATCAGTGAGGCGGCCACCATGGGCACAGATACGCAGTATTTT.

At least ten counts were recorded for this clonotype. The CDR3 bases are TGTGCCAGCAGCCCACGACCTTGGGGAGCCAAAAACATTCAGTACTTC. Translation gives CASSPRPWGAKNIQYF. V gene TRBV7-2 combines with J gene TRBJ2-4; no clear D gene. Germline-derived CDR1 and CDR2 are SGHTA and FQGNSA. The CDR3 has 16 amino acids. Trimming stripped 5 bases from V and 0 bases from J, with 14 bases between.

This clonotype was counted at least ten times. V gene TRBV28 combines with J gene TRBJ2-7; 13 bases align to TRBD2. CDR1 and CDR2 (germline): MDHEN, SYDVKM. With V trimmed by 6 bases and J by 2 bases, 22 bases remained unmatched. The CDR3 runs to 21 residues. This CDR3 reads CASRPTPGLAGIGPPAYEQYF. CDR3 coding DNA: TGTGCCAGCAGACCAACCCCGGGACTAGCGGGAATTGGCCCCCCTGCCTACGAGCAGTACTTC. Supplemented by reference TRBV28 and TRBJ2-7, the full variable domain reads DVKVTQSSRYLVKRTGEKVFLECVQDMDHENMFWYRQDPGLGLRLIYFSYDVKMKEKGDIPEGYSVSREKKERFSLILESASTNQTSMYLCASRPTPGLAGIGPPAYEQYFGPGTRLTVT.

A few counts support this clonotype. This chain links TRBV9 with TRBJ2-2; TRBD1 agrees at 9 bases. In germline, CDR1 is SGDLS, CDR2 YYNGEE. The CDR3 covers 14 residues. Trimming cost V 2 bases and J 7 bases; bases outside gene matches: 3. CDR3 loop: CASSVDRGYGELFF. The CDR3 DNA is TGTGCCAGCAGCGTCGACAGGGGGTACGGGGAGCTGTTTTTT.

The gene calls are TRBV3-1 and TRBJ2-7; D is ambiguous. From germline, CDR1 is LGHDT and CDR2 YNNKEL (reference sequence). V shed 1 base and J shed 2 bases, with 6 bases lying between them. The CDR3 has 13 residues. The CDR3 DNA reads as TGTGCCAGCAGCCAAGTGGGAACCTACGAGCAGTACTTC. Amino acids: CASSQVGTYEQYF.

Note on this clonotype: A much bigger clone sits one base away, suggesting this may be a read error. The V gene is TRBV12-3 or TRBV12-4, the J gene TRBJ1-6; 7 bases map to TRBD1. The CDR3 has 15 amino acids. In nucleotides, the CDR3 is TGTGCCGGCAGTCGCGGACAGGATGAAAATTCACCCCTCCACTTT. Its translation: CAGSRGQDENSPLHF.

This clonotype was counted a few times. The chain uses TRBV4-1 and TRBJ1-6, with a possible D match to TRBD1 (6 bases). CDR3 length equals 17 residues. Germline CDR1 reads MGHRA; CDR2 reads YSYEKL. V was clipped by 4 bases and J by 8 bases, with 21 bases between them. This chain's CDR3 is CASSLLTGPLVDSPLHF. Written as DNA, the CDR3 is TGCGCCAGCAGCCTTCTAACAGGGCCATTGGTGGATTCACCCCTCCACTTT.

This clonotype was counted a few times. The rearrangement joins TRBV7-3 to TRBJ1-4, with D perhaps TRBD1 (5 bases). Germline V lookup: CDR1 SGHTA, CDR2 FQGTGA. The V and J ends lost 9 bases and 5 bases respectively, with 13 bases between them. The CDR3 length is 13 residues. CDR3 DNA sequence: TGTGCCAGAGCCGGGGGGGGGAATGAAAAACTGTTTTTT. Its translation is CARAGGGNEKLFF.

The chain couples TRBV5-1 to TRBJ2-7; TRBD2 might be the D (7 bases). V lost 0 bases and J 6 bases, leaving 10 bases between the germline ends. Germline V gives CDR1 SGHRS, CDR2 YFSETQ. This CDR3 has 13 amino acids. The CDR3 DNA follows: TGCGCCAGCAGCTTGGCCGGGGGGCGCGAGCAGTACTTC. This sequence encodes CASSLAGGREQYF.

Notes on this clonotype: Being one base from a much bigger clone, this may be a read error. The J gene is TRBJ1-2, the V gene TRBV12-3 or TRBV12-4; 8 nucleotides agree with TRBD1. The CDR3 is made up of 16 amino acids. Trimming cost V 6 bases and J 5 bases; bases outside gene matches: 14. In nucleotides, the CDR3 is TGTGCCAGCAGCCCCACCGGGACAGGCCACCTTTATGGCTACACCTTC. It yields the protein CASSPTGTGHLYGYTF.

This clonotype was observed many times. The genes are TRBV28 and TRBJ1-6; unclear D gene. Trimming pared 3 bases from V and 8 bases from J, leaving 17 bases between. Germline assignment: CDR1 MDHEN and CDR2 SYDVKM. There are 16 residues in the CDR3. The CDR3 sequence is CASSFQDGLVDSPLHF. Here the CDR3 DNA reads TGTGCCAGCAGTTTTCAAGATGGGTTGGTGGATTCACCCCTCCACTTT.

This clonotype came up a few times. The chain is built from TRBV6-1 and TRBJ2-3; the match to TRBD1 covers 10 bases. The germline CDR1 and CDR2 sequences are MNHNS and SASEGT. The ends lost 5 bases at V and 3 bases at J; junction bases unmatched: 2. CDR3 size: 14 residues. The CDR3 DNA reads TGTGCCAGCAGTCGGACAGGGGGTACAGATACGCAGTATTTT. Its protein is CASSRTGGTDTQYF.

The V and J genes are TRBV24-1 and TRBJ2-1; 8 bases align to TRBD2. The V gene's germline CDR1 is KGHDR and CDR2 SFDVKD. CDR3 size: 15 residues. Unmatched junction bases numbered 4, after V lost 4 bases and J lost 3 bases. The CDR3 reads CATSDFGTSYNEQFF. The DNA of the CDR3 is TGTGCCACCAGTGACTTCGGGACTAGCTACAATGAGCAGTTCTTC.

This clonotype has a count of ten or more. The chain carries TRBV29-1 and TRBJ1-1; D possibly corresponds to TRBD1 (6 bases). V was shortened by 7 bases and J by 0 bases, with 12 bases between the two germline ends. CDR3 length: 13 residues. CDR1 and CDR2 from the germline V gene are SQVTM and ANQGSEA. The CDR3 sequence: CSGKRGVNTEAFF. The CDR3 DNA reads TGCAGCGGAAAAAGGGGGGTGAACACTGAAGCTTTCTTT.

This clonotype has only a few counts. CDR3 sequence: CATSDSDRVVNQPQHF. CDR3 nucleotide sequence: TGTGCCACCAGTGACTCTGACAGGGTGGTCAATCAGCCCCAGCATTTT. The chain carries TRBV24-1 and TRBJ1-5, with 7 bases identical to TRBD1. Trimming at V came to 4 bases and at J to 3 bases, leaving 8 bases not matched to a gene. There are 16 residues in the CDR3. CDR1 KGHDR and CDR2 SFDVKD come from the germline V gene.

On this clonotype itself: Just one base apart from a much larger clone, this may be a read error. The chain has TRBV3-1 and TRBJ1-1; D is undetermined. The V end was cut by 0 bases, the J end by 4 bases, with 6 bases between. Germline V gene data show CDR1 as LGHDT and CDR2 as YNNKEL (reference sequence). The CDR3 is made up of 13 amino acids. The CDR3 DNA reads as TGTGCCAGCAGCCAAGAGGAACTCACTGAAGCTTTCTTT. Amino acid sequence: CASSQEELTEAFF.

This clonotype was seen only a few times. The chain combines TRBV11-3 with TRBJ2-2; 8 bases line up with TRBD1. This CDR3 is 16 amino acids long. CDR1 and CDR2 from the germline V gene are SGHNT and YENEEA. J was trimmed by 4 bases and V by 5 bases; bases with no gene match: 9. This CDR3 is CASSPPGQGGTGELFF. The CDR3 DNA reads TGTGCCAGCAGCCCGCCAGGACAGGGTGGCACCGGGGAGCTGTTTTTT.

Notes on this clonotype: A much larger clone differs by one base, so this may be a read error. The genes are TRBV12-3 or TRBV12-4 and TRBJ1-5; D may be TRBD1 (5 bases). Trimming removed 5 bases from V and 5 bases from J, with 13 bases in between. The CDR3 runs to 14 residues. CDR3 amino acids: CASSRNEGDQPQHF. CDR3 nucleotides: TGTGCCAGCAGTCGAAACGAAGGGGATCAGCCCCAGCATTTT.

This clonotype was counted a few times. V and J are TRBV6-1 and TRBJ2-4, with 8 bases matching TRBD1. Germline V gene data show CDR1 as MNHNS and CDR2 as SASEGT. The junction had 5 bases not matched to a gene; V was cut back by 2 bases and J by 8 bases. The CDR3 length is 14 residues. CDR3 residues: CASSERQGADIQYF. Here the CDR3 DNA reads TGTGCCAGCAGTGAAAGGCAGGGGGCGGACATTCAGTACTTC.